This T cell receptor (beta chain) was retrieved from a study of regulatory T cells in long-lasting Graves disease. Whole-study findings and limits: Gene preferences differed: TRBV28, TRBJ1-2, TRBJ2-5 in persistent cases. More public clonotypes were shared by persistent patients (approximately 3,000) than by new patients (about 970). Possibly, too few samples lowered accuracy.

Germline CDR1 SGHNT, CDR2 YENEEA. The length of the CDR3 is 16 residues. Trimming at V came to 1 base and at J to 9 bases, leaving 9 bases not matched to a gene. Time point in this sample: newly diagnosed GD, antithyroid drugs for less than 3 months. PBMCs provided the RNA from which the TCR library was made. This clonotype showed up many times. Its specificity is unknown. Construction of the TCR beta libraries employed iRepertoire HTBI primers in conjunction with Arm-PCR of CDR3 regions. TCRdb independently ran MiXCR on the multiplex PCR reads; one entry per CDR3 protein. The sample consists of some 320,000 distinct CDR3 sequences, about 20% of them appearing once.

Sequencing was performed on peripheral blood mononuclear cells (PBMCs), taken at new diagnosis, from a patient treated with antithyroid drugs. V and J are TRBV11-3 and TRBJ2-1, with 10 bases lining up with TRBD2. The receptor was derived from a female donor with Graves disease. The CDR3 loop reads CASSLGAGGSRAEQFF. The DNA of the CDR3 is TGTGCCAGCAGCTTAGGAGCGGGAGGGAGCCGGGCTGAGCAGTTCTTC.